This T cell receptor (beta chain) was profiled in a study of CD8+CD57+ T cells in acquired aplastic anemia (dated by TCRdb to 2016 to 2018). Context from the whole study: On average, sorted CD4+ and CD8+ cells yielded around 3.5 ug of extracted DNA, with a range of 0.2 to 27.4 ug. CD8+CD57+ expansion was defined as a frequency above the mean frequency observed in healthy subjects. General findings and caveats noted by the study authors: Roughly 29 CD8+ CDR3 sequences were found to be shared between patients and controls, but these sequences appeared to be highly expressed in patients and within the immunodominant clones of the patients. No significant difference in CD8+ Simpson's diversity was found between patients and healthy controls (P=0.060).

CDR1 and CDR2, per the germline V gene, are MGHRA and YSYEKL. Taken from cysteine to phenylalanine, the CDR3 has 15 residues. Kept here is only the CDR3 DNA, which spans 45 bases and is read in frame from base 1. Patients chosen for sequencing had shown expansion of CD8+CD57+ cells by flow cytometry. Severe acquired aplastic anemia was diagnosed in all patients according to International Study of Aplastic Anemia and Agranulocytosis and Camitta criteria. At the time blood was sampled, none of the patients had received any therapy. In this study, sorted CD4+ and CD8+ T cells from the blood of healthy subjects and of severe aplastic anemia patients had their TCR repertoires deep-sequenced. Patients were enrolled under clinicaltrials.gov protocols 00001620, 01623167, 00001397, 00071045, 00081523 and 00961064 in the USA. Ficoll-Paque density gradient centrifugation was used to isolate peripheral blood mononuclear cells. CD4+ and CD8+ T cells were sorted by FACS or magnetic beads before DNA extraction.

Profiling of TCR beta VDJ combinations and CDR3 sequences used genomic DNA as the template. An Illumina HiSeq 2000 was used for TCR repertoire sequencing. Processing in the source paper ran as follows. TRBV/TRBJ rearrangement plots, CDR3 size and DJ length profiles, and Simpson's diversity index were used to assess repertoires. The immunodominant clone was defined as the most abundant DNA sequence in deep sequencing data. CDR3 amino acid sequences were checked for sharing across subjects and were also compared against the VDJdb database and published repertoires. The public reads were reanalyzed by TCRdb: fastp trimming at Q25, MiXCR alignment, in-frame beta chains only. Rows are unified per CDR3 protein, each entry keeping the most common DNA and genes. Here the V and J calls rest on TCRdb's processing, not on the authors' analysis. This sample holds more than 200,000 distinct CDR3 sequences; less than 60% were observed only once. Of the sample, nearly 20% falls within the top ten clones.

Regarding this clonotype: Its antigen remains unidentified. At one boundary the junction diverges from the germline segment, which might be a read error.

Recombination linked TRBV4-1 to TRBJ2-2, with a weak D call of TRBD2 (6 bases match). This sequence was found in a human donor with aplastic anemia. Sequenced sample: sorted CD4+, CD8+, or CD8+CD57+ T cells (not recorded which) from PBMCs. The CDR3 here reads CASSLQDGGTGELFF. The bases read TGTGCCAGCAGCCTACAGGACGGGGGCACCGGGGAGCTGTTTTTT.